A single sample is the source of the 21 T cell receptor beta chains below, sequenced in a study of cytomegalovirus exposure and HLA in healthy donors. It was with 60 Vbeta and 13 Jbeta primers that the PCR ran. Method: immunoSEQ multiplex PCR; TCRdb's copy keeps in-frame clones and lacks some. The sample lists fewer than 100,000 clones, 76% occurring once. The sample comprised PBMCs. The receptors were gathered from a man aged 40-50 years in good health and CMV-seronegative.

This clone has only one observation. The genes are TRBV21-1 and TRBJ2-7; the table's D call, TRBD1, has no DNA check behind it. TRBV21-1 is a pseudogene segment. The CDR3 sequence is 13 residues long. The CDR3: CASPTGQGYEQYF. CDR3 coding DNA: TGTGCCAGCCCGACGGGACAGGGCTACGAGCAGTACTTC.

This rearrangement joins TRBV15 to TRBJ2-3; unclear D gene. The length of the CDR3 is 15 residues. V gave up 3 bases and J gave up 0 bases, with 10 bases separating them. Germline lookup yields CDR1 LNHNV and CDR2 YYDKDF (reference sequence). The CDR3 protein is CATSSARRSTDTQYF. Here the CDR3 DNA reads TGTGCCACCAGCAGTGCCCGGCGGAGCACAGATACGCAGTATTTT.

V and J are TRBV6-6 and TRBJ2-3; D is perhaps TRBD2 (5 bases). The CDR3 is made up of 16 amino acids. The V and J ends lost 6 bases and 0 bases respectively, with 16 bases between them. The germline CDR1 and CDR2 sequences are MNHNY and SVGAGI (reference sequence). CDR3 nucleotides: TGTGCCAGCAGCTCAATTAGCGTAGAAAGCACAGATACGCAGTATTTT. This encodes CASSSISVESTDTQYF.

The chain employs TRBV5-1 and TRBJ2-2, with D possibly being TRBD2 (5 bases). CDR1 SGHRS and CDR2 YFSETQ come from the germline V gene. Trimming cost V 0 bases and J 7 bases, with 16 bases left between them. The length of the CDR3 is 16 residues. The CDR3 region is CASSLDVVGNGGELFF. CDR3 sequence (DNA): TGCGCCAGCAGCTTGGACGTCGTCGGGAATGGCGGGGAGCTGTTTTTT.

The CDR3 bases are TGTGCCAGCAGTTTAGGGGCAAGGAATGAGCAGTTCTTC. Translation gives CASSLGARNEQFF. V usage is TRBV27 and J usage is TRBJ2-1; TRBD1 might be the D (5 bases). The germline V gene encodes CDR1 MNHEY and CDR2 SMNVEV (reference sequence). The CDR3 consists of 13 residues. V shed 2 bases and J shed 7 bases, with 9 bases lying between them.

The rearrangement uses TRBV18 and TRBJ1-2; the match to TRBD1 covers 9 bases. The CDR3 extends over 11 amino acids. V was clipped by 10 bases and J by 8 bases; unmatched bases: 5. The V gene's germline CDR1 is KGHSH and CDR2 LQKENI. The CDR3 region is CATFTGGGYTF. DNA of the CDR3: TGTGCCACCTTCACAGGGGGCGGCTACACCTTC.

The chain uses TRBV7-9 and TRBJ1-4, with a weak D call TRBD1 (5 bases). CDR1 is SEHNR and CDR2 is FQNEAQ in the germline V gene (reference sequence). This CDR3 comprises 15 residues. The ends were cut back, 5 bases at V and 5 bases at J, with 15 bases in the middle. The CDR3 loop is CASSKGHSINEKLFF. The CDR3 DNA reads as TGTGCCAGCAGCAAGGGGCACAGCATAAATGAAAAACTGTTTTTT.

This chain uses TRBV6-5 with TRBJ1-2, with 9 positions matching TRBD1. V was pared by 3 bases and J by 7 bases, with 6 bases of the junction left unmatched. This CDR3 contains 14 residues. Per the germline V gene, CDR1 is MNHEY and CDR2 is SVGAGI. As DNA, the CDR3 is TGTGCCAGCAGTTATACGGGACAGGGAGTTGGCTACACCTTC. It specifies CASSYTGQGVGYTF.

CDR3 sequence reads: CASSLRLAGEQFF. Here the CDR3 DNA reads TGTGCCAGCAGCTTAAGACTAGCGGGTGAGCAGTTCTTC. This sequence joins TRBV7-7 and TRBJ2-1; 10 bases are a match to TRBD2. Germline V gene data show CDR1 as SSHAT and CDR2 as FNYEAQ (reference sequence). This CDR3 comprises 13 residues. With V trimmed by 2 bases and J by 9 bases, 1 base remained unmatched.

This chain uses TRBV4-1 with TRBJ2-7; D ambiguous. The CDR3 covers 14 residues. Trimming took off 4 bases at V and 4 bases at J, with 14 bases between the two ends. Germline V gene data show CDR1 as MGHRA and CDR2 as YSYEKL. The CDR3 bases are TGCGCCAGCAGCCCCCCGGGTGCACGGTACGAGCAGTACTTC. It encodes CASSPPGARYEQYF.

This clone has more than one count but fewer than ten. The chain uses TRBV30 and TRBJ2-7, with 14 bases fitting TRBD2. The CDR3 consists of 17 residues. In germline, CDR1 is GTSNPN, CDR2 SVGIG (reference sequence). V lost 1 base, J lost 0 bases, and 5 bases stayed unmatched. This CDR3 is CAWSGTSGGMSSYEQYF. Here the CDR3 DNA reads TGTGCCTGGAGTGGGACTAGCGGGGGGATGAGCTCCTACGAGCAGTACTTC.

The V gene is TRBV28, the J gene TRBJ1-2; possibly TRBD1 for D (5 bases). V shed 6 bases and J shed 3 bases, with 14 bases lying between them. The CDR3 covers 14 residues. Germline CDR1 and CDR2: MDHEN and SYDVKM. The CDR3 spells CASRLTAGDYGYTF. CDR3 nucleotides: TGTGCCAGCAGATTAACGGCGGGGGACTATGGCTACACCTTC.

The rearrangement uses TRBV27 and TRBJ2-1; 7 nucleotides align to TRBD2. Trimming removed 5 bases from V and 9 bases from J; junction bases left unmatched: 7. This CDR3 comprises 13 residues. The germline CDR1 and CDR2 sequences are MNHEY and SMNVEV (reference sequence). CDR3 sequence (DNA): TGTGCCAGCAGTGACGGGGGGTTCGGTGAGCAGTTCTTC. The encoded protein is CASSDGGFGEQFF.

The rearrangement links TRBV6-1 to TRBJ2-7; possible D gene TRBD1, 6 bases. The CDR3 sequence is 12 residues long. Germline CDR1 is MNHNS and CDR2 is SASEGT. V lost 6 bases to trimming and J lost 3 bases, with 9 bases between them. CDR3 protein: CASRAQGYEQYF. In nucleotides, the CDR3 is TGTGCCAGCAGGGCACAGGGCTACGAGCAGTACTTC.

V gene TRBV14 combines with J gene TRBJ2-7; unclear D gene. This CDR3 is 15 amino acids long. Germline assignment: CDR1 SGHDN and CDR2 FVKESK. The germline V and J ends were trimmed by 1 base and 3 bases, with 13 bases remaining between them. In nucleotides, the CDR3 is TGTGCCAGCAGCCAAGGGGCATTACAACTCTACGAGCAGTACTTC. It yields the protein CASSQGALQLYEQYF.

The chain employs TRBV29-1 and TRBJ2-3; TRBD1 agrees at 7 bases. The CDR3 contains 18 residues. Germline V gene lookup returns CDR1 SQVTM and CDR2 ANQGSEA. Trimming cost V 6 bases and J 0 bases; bases outside gene matches: 18. Here the CDR3 reads CSVTPIFLTGISTDTQYF. The CDR3 DNA follows: TGCAGCGTCACACCGATATTCTTGACAGGGATCAGCACAGATACGCAGTATTTT.

The chain is built from TRBV7-9 and TRBJ1-4; D remains ambiguous. V was trimmed by 2 bases and J by 7 bases, leaving 20 bases between them. This CDR3 has 17 amino acids. Germline-derived CDR1 and CDR2 are SEHNR and FQNEAQ (reference sequence). The CDR3 is CASSLWFTPLESEKLFF. Here the CDR3 DNA reads TGTGCCAGCAGCTTATGGTTCACTCCCCTGGAGAGTGAAAAACTGTTTTTT.

The chain links TRBV19 to TRBJ1-5; 7 positions agree with TRBD1. CDR1 LNHDA and CDR2 SQIVND come from the germline V gene (reference sequence). V gave up 5 bases and J gave up 7 bases; unmatched junction bases: 14. CDR3 size: 16 residues. The CDR3 DNA is TGTGCCAGTAGTGAAAGCTACAGGGGAGCGGGCCAGCCCCAGCATTTT. Amino acids: CASSESYRGAGQPQHF.

The V gene is TRBV23-1, the J gene TRBJ2-7; 11 positions agree with TRBD1. TRBV23-1 is an open reading frame whose function is uncertain. The CDR3 covers 16 residues. After removal of 7 bases from V and 2 bases from J, the junction contained 10 bases not matched to a gene. DNA of the CDR3: TGCGCCAGCACCTGGACAGGGGGCCTTTATACCTACGAGCAGTACTTC. Encoded protein: CASTWTGGLYTYEQYF.

This clone was counted only a few times. The gene calls are TRBV19 and TRBJ1-1; D not certain. V gave up 6 bases and J gave up 3 bases, with 14 bases separating them. The CDR3 length is 14 residues. Germline CDR1 is LNHDA and CDR2 is SQIVND (reference sequence). CDR3 sequence: CASRIDEGDTEAFF. DNA for the CDR3: TGTGCCAGTAGAATCGACGAGGGCGACACTGAAGCTTTCTTT. Supplemented by reference TRBV19 and TRBJ1-1, the full variable domain reads DGGITQSPKYLFRKEGQNVTLSCEQNLNHDAMYWYRQDPGQGLRLIYYSQIVNDFQKGDIAEGYSVSREKKESFPLTVTSAQKNPTAFYLCASRIDEGDTEAFFGQGTRLTVV.

This sequence joins TRBV7-9 and TRBJ2-3, with TRBD2 matching 13 bases. CDR3 size: 17 residues. V shed 1 base and J 2 bases; nucleotides not matched to a gene: 3. Germline lookup yields CDR1 SEHNR and CDR2 FQNEAQ (reference sequence). The CDR3 reads CASSLGGTSGITDTQYF. The CDR3 DNA follows: TGTGCCAGCAGCTTAGGAGGGACTAGCGGGATCACAGATACGCAGTATTTT.